These T cell receptor beta chains were read from a single sample in a study of a mutant IDH1 vaccine in newly diagnosed glioma. Their antigen targets remain unknown. Sequencing was performed with immunoSEQ multiplex PCR; in TCRdb, only in-frame clones are kept and a portion is missing. This table holds roughly 69,000 clones, more than 85% found once. The material was PBMCs, obtained from a glioma patient whose treatment included an IDH1 peptide vaccine. Every receptor here comes from a man aged 30-40 years with glioma. The CDR3 runs from the conserved cysteine through the conserved F or W. Fields, in order: clone size, J gene, D gene, V gene, CDR3 protein, CDR3 DNA. D genes are given only for firm matches. The listing skips clone size in some rows; elsewhere it reads once, few, many or a size class.

abundance: -
j_gene: TRBJ2-1
d_gene: TRBD2
v_gene: TRBV29-1
CDR3aa: CSVEESGGYNEQFF
CDR3nt: TGCAGCGTTGAAGAATCGGGGGGTTACAATGAGCAGTTCTTC

abundance: -
j_gene: TRBJ1-6
d_gene: -
v_gene: TRBV6-6
CDR3aa: CASSYAGLQGPLHF
CDR3nt: TGTGCCAGCAGTTACGCGGGGCTGCAGGGACCCCTCCACTTT

abundance: -
j_gene: TRBJ1-2
d_gene: -
v_gene: TRBV7-2
CDR3aa: CASSFPNRESYGYTF
CDR3nt: TGTGCCAGCAGCTTCCCTAACAGGGAAAGCTATGGCTACACCTTC

abundance: -
j_gene: TRBJ2-1
d_gene: TRBD2
v_gene: TRBV9
CDR3aa: CASSVGRGGSYNEQFF
CDR3nt: TGTGCCAGCAGCGTAGGCCGGGGGGGCTCCTACAATGAGCAGTTCTTC

abundance: -
j_gene: TRBJ2-1
d_gene: -
v_gene: TRBV18
CDR3aa: CASSPPSDNEQFF
CDR3nt: TGTGCCAGCTCACCACCTTCGGACAATGAGCAGTTCTTC

abundance: -
j_gene: TRBJ1-1
d_gene: TRBD1
v_gene: TRBV19
CDR3aa: CASSHRGTEAFF
CDR3nt: TGTGCCAGTAGTCACAGGGGCACTGAAGCTTTCTTT

abundance: once
j_gene: TRBJ1-2
d_gene: -
v_gene: TRBV30
CDR3aa: CAWSDSFFYGYTF
CDR3nt: TGTGCCTGGTCGGACAGCTTCTTCTATGGCTACACCTTC

abundance: -
j_gene: TRBJ2-7
d_gene: TRBD2
v_gene: TRBV30
CDR3aa: CAWGRTSGGAFKYEQYF
CDR3nt: TGTGCCTGGGGAAGGACTAGCGGGGGGGCTTTTAAGTACGAGCAGTACTTC

abundance: few
j_gene: TRBJ1-1
d_gene: -
v_gene: TRBV29-1
CDR3aa: CSVAGSSREAFF
CDR3nt: TGCAGCGTTGCCGGGAGTAGTCGCGAGGCTTTCTTT

abundance: -
j_gene: TRBJ2-1
d_gene: TRBD2
v_gene: TRBV6-1
CDR3aa: CASSEVRASGYNEQFF
CDR3nt: TGTGCCAGCAGTGAAGTCCGGGCTAGCGGGTACAATGAGCAGTTCTTC

abundance: -
j_gene: TRBJ2-7
d_gene: TRBD1
v_gene: TRBV10-3
CDR3aa: CAISVTGAPSYEQYF
CDR3nt: TGTGCCATCAGTGTGACAGGGGCCCCCTCCTACGAGCAGTACTTC

abundance: -
j_gene: TRBJ2-2
d_gene: TRBD1
v_gene: TRBV28
CDR3aa: CASSFPPAGGTGELFF
CDR3nt: TGTGCCAGCAGTTTCCCTCCCGCAGGGGGCACCGGGGAGCTGTTTTTT

abundance: -
j_gene: TRBJ1-5
d_gene: -
v_gene: TRBV28
CDR3aa: CASSIPGFDQPQHF
CDR3nt: TGTGCCAGCAGCATCCCAGGGTTCGACCAGCCCCAGCATTTT

abundance: -
j_gene: TRBJ2-6
d_gene: TRBD2
v_gene: TRBV28
CDR3aa: CASDTHTAGVPRSGANVLTF
CDR3nt: TGTGCCAGCGACACCCATACGGCGGGAGTCCCCCGATCTGGGGCCAACGTCCTGACTTTC

abundance: -
j_gene: TRBJ2-7
d_gene: TRBD2
v_gene: TRBV19
CDR3aa: CASSATLAGGPYEQYF
CDR3nt: TGTGCCAGTAGTGCGACACTAGCGGGAGGACCCTACGAGCAGTACTTC

abundance: -
j_gene: TRBJ2-7
d_gene: -
v_gene: TRBV6-5
CDR3aa: CASSFSRDTTYEQYF
CDR3nt: TGTGCCAGCAGCTTCAGCCGGGACACTACCTACGAGCAGTACTTC

abundance: -
j_gene: TRBJ1-3
d_gene: -
v_gene: TRBV4-3
CDR3aa: CASSSRSGLSGNTIYF
CDR3nt: TGCGCCAGCAGCTCCCGTTCAGGGCTCTCTGGAAACACCATATATTTT

abundance: -
j_gene: TRBJ1-2
d_gene: -
v_gene: TRBV28
CDR3aa: CASSFRDMRYGYTF
CDR3nt: TGTGCCAGCAGTTTTAGGGACATGAGATATGGCTACACCTTC

abundance: -
j_gene: TRBJ2-7
d_gene: -
v_gene: TRBV4-1
CDR3aa: CASSQESLSSYEQYF
CDR3nt: TGCGCCAGCAGCCAAGAGAGCCTTTCCTCCTACGAGCAGTACTTC

abundance: -
j_gene: TRBJ2-1
d_gene: -
v_gene: TRBV18
CDR3aa: CASSRTSGNEQFF
CDR3nt: TGTGCCAGCTCTAGGACCAGCGGGAATGAGCAGTTCTTC

abundance: -
j_gene: TRBJ1-1
d_gene: TRBD1
v_gene: TRBV10-3
CDR3aa: CAITKTGEDTEAFF
CDR3nt: TGTGCCATCACTAAGACAGGGGAGGACACTGAAGCTTTCTTT

abundance: -
j_gene: TRBJ2-5
d_gene: -
v_gene: TRBV28
CDR3aa: CASSFPARQETQYF
CDR3nt: TGTGCCAGCAGTTTTCCAGCACGACAAGAGACCCAGTACTTC

abundance: -
j_gene: TRBJ2-3
d_gene: TRBD1
v_gene: TRBV28
CDR3aa: CASRNRGNWDTDTQYF
CDR3nt: TGTGCCAGCAGGAACAGGGGGAATTGGGACACAGATACGCAGTATTTT

abundance: -
j_gene: TRBJ1-5
d_gene: -
v_gene: TRBV5-6
CDR3aa: CASSLSIGNQPQHF
CDR3nt: TGTGCCAGCAGCTTGTCCATAGGCAATCAGCCCCAGCATTTT

abundance: few
j_gene: TRBJ1-1
d_gene: TRBD1
v_gene: TRBV6-6
CDR3aa: CASSPTGYGYTEAFF
CDR3nt: TGTGCCAGCAGTCCGACAGGGTATGGGTACACTGAAGCTTTCTTT

abundance: -
j_gene: TRBJ1-1
d_gene: TRBD1
v_gene: TRBV5-4
CDR3aa: CASSSPGQVAGAFF
CDR3nt: TGTGCCAGCAGCTCGCCGGGACAGGTCGCGGGAGCTTTCTTT

abundance: few
j_gene: TRBJ2-3
d_gene: -
v_gene: TRBV10-3
CDR3aa: CAISQDSTDTQYF
CDR3nt: TGTGCCATCTCCCAGGACTCCACAGATACGCAGTATTTT

abundance: -
j_gene: TRBJ2-7
d_gene: -
v_gene: TRBV7-2
CDR3aa: CASSYRGLPYEQYF
CDR3nt: TGTGCCAGCAGCTACAGGGGACTTCCATACGAGCAGTACTTC

abundance: -
j_gene: TRBJ2-1
d_gene: -
v_gene: TRBV5-4
CDR3aa: CASSLGGSYNEQFF
CDR3nt: TGTGCCAGCAGTTTGGGGGGATCCTACAATGAGCAGTTCTTC

abundance: few
j_gene: TRBJ1-5
d_gene: -
v_gene: TRBV15
CDR3aa: CATKSRRDNQPQHF
CDR3nt: TGTGCCACCAAGAGTAGACGGGACAATCAGCCCCAGCATTTT

abundance: -
j_gene: TRBJ2-1
d_gene: -
v_gene: TRBV7-3
CDR3aa: CASSSNRVAYNEQFF
CDR3nt: TGTGCCAGCAGCTCAAACAGGGTAGCCTACAATGAGCAGTTCTTC

abundance: -
j_gene: TRBJ1-2
d_gene: -
v_gene: TRBV27
CDR3aa: CASSIDGVESGYTF
CDR3nt: TGTGCCAGCAGTATTGACGGAGTGGAGAGTGGCTACACCTTC

abundance: -
j_gene: TRBJ1-1
d_gene: -
v_gene: TRBV4-1
CDR3aa: CASSQERGNTEAFF
CDR3nt: TGCGCCAGCAGCCAAGAAAGAGGGAACACTGAAGCTTTCTTT

abundance: -
j_gene: TRBJ1-1
d_gene: -
v_gene: TRBV10-3
CDR3aa: CAISEFKGVNTEAFF
CDR3nt: TGTGCCATCAGTGAGTTTAAGGGAGTAAACACTGAAGCTTTCTTT

abundance: few
j_gene: TRBJ1-5
d_gene: -
v_gene: TRBV4-1
CDR3aa: CASSQGEVVGDQPQHF
CDR3nt: TGCGCCAGCAGCCAGGGGGAGGTAGTCGGGGATCAGCCCCAGCATTTT

abundance: -
j_gene: TRBJ2-7
d_gene: TRBD2
v_gene: TRBV11-2
CDR3aa: CASRRLAGPGRLYEQYF
CDR3nt: TGTGCCAGCAGAAGACTAGCGGGCCCCGGCCGTTTGTACGAGCAGTACTTC

abundance: -
j_gene: TRBJ2-7
d_gene: -
v_gene: TRBV29-1
CDR3aa: CSVLTGGGEQYF
CDR3nt: TGCAGCGTATTAACAGGGGGAGGGGAGCAGTACTTC

abundance: -
j_gene: TRBJ1-5
d_gene: -
v_gene: TRBV7-6
CDR3aa: CASVQGRGQPQHF
CDR3nt: TGTGCCAGCGTGCAGGGTCGGGGTCAGCCCCAGCATTTT

abundance: -
j_gene: TRBJ1-3
d_gene: -
v_gene: TRBV18
CDR3aa: CASSPSPHNSGNTIYF
CDR3nt: TGTGCCAGCTCACCGAGCCCTCATAACTCTGGAAACACCATATATTTT

abundance: -
j_gene: TRBJ2-3
d_gene: -
v_gene: TRBV19
CDR3aa: CASRTGTSTDTQYF
CDR3nt: TGTGCCAGTAGGACCGGGACCAGCACAGATACGCAGTATTTT

abundance: -
j_gene: TRBJ2-3
d_gene: -
v_gene: TRBV28
CDR3aa: CASSSWDGTDTQYF
CDR3nt: TGTGCCAGCAGTAGTTGGGACGGCACAGATACGCAGTATTTT

abundance: -
j_gene: TRBJ2-3
d_gene: -
v_gene: TRBV7-2
CDR3aa: CASSSLTSTDTQYF
CDR3nt: TGTGCCAGCAGCTCCCTCACTAGCACAGATACGCAGTATTTT

abundance: -
j_gene: TRBJ2-1
d_gene: -
v_gene: TRBV6-1
CDR3aa: CASSEGPVSYNEQFF
CDR3nt: TGTGCCAGCAGTGAAGGGCCAGTCTCCTACAATGAGCAGTTCTTC

abundance: -
j_gene: TRBJ2-7
d_gene: -
v_gene: TRBV7-8
CDR3aa: CASTPGQREQYF
CDR3nt: TGTGCCAGCACCCCCGGGCAAAGGGAGCAGTACTTC

abundance: -
j_gene: TRBJ1-1
d_gene: TRBD1
v_gene: TRBV7-9
CDR3aa: CASSSQGSAEAFF
CDR3nt: TGTGCCAGCAGCTCACAGGGGTCGGCTGAAGCTTTCTTT

abundance: -
j_gene: TRBJ1-2
d_gene: -
v_gene: TRBV2
CDR3aa: CASRATGERDGYTF
CDR3nt: TGTGCCAGCAGAGCTACGGGGGAAAGAGATGGCTACACCTTC

abundance: once
j_gene: TRBJ2-5
d_gene: -
v_gene: TRBV5-1
CDR3aa: CASSLESLETQYF
CDR3nt: TGCGCCAGCAGCTTGGAGTCCTTGGAGACCCAGTACTTC

abundance: -
j_gene: TRBJ2-2
d_gene: TRBD1
v_gene: TRBV28
CDR3aa: CASSLRKTGKIGELFF
CDR3nt: TGTGCCAGCAGTCTTAGGAAGACAGGGAAAATCGGGGAGCTGTTTTTT

abundance: -
j_gene: TRBJ1-1
d_gene: -
v_gene: TRBV7-2
CDR3aa: CASSLVSAANTEAFF
CDR3nt: TGTGCCAGCAGCTTAGTCTCGGCAGCGAACACTGAAGCTTTCTTT